This T cell receptor beta chain is drawn from a study of shared clonotypes between healthy human individuals. The table came from immunoSEQ multiplex PCR; TCRdb's copy has only in-frame clones and leaves some out. Altogether a few hundred thousand clones are present, roughly 80% being singletons, with the ten largest covering 10%. CDR1 and CDR2 (germline): LNHDA, SQIVND (reference sequence). V was clipped by 5 bases and J by 4 bases; unmatched bases: 1. The CDR3 has 12 residues. The chain links TRBV19 to TRBJ1-1, with 7 bases matching TRBD1. The sequenced sample consisted of memory CD4+ T cells sorted from blood. Specified subset: CD45RA-negative fraction. The clonotype comes from a man younger than 45 in good health. This CDR3 reads CASSDRATEAFF. The DNA for the CDR3 is TGTGCCAGTAGTGACAGGGCCACTGAAGCTTTCTTT.